This T cell receptor (beta chain) was captured by sequencing in a study of beta chain features in type 1 diabetes. Study-wide points: For Type 1 diabetes patients, all four CD4+ subsets carried TCRB CDR3s that were moderately but significantly shorter.

CDR3 length: 13 residues. The junction had 7 bases not matched to a gene; V was cut back by 9 bases and J by 8 bases. Per the germline V gene, CDR1 is LNHDA and CDR2 is SQIVND (reference sequence). This clone occurred a few times. The target antigen is unknown. Markers CD45RO/CCR7/CD25/CD127/CD95/CD27 served to sort CD4+ naive, central memory, regulatory and stem cell-like memory cells. Sequenced material consisted of expressed TCRB transcripts (all of the isolated RNA was reverse transcribed). Method: immunoSEQ multiplex PCR; TCRdb's copy keeps in-frame clones and lacks some. The sample includes 360,000 or so clones, roughly 21% seen only once; the top ten take 0.044%.

The sequence was obtained from a young woman in good health. The sample was naive CD4+ T cells from blood. This chain joins TRBV19 and TRBJ1-6; TRBD1 matches at 7 bases. This chain's CDR3 is CASQQGTDSPLHF. CDR3 nucleotide sequence: TGTGCCAGCCAACAGGGGACCGATTCACCCCTCCACTTT.